Listed here are 5 T cell receptor beta chains from one sample, sequenced in a study of cytomegalovirus exposure and HLA in healthy donors. The repertoire was sequenced with immunoSEQ multiplex PCR; TCRdb's copy has only in-frame clones and lacks some. This sample has tens of thousands of clones; approximately 94% occur once, and the top ten carry 3.2%. The sample taken for sequencing was PBMCs. The receptors derive from a woman between 18 and 30 years old in good health and CMV-seropositive.

The V gene is TRBV28, the J gene TRBJ1-5, with a weak D call TRBD1 (6 bases). The CDR3 covers 18 residues. Germline V lookup: CDR1 MDHEN, CDR2 SYDVKM. V was pared by 3 bases and J by 0 bases, with 18 bases between. CDR3 coding DNA: TGTGCCAGCAGTTTCCTCACCAGGACAGTAAATAGCAATCAGCCCCAGCATTTT. It encodes CASSFLTRTVNSNQPQHF.

This chain links TRBV7-3 with TRBJ2-1; the match to TRBD2 covers 8 bases. V shed 4 bases, J shed 5 bases, and the junction held 4 bases outside the gene matches. The germline V gene encodes CDR1 SGHTA and CDR2 FQGTGA. This CDR3 spans 14 amino acids. Written as DNA, the CDR3 is TGTGCCAGCAGCTCAAGCGGGAGTCACAATGAGCAGTTCTTC. Amino acid sequence: CASSSSGSHNEQFF.

The chain recombines TRBV7-9 with TRBJ2-1; 8 bases fit TRBD2. The CDR3 has 17 amino acids. V lost 3 bases, J lost 8 bases, and 15 bases stayed unmatched. Looked up from germline, CDR1 is SEHNR and CDR2 is FQNEAQ (reference sequence). The CDR3 DNA is TGTGCCAGCAGCTTCACATTAAGCGGGAGATTAGTTGATGAGCAGTTCTTC. Residues: CASSFTLSGRLVDEQFF.

V usage is TRBV29-1 and J usage is TRBJ1-2; D gene ambiguous. CDR1 and CDR2 (germline): SQVTM, ANQGSEA. The CDR3 is 12 amino acids. The V end was cut by 8 bases, the J end by 7 bases, with 17 bases between. The CDR3 DNA is TGCAGCTTGTGGGCGGGCCCGGGTGGCTACACCTTC. Residues: CSLWAGPGGYTF.

The V and J genes are TRBV7-2 and TRBJ2-1; a weak D match, TRBD1 (6 bases). The CDR3 has 13 residues. CDR1 SGHTA and CDR2 FQGNSA come from the germline V gene. V was pared by 1 base and J by 6 bases, with 7 bases between. CDR3 amino acids: CASSLDRVNEQFF. The DNA for the CDR3 is TGTGCCAGCAGCTTAGACAGGGTCAATGAGCAGTTCTTC. Looking up the rest from reference TRBV7-2 and TRBJ2-1 gives the full variable domain: GAGVSQSPSNKVTEKGKDVELRCDPISGHTALYWYRQSLGQGLEFLIYFQGNSAPDKSGLPSDRFSAERTGGSVSTLTIQRTQQEDSAVYLCASSLDRVNEQFFGPGTRLTVL.